Presented here are 29 T cell receptor beta chains from one specimen sequenced in a study of blood T cell repertoires in COVID-19. Clones were read by immunoSEQ multiplex PCR, and TCRdb kept only the in-frame ones, dropping some. Of fewer than 400,000 clones in the sample, approximately 87% were seen once. Sequenced material: PBMCs or T cells enriched from blood (not recorded which). The receptors were sampled from a woman aged 50 to 65 who had recovered from COVID-19.

In its sample, this clone was seen once. V usage is TRBV28 and J usage is TRBJ1-4, with a possible D match to TRBD1 (6 bases). V gave up 3 bases and J gave up 4 bases, with 15 bases separating them. The CDR3 is 16 amino acids. Germline loops: CDR1 MDHEN, CDR2 SYDVKM. The CDR3 loop is CASSFNLPGVNEKLFF. The CDR3 bases are TGTGCCAGCAGTTTTAATCTCCCAGGGGTTAATGAAAAACTGTTTTTT.

V and J are TRBV7-2 and TRBJ2-1; 10 nucleotides line up with TRBD1. The junction had 5 bases not matched to a gene; V was cut back by 5 bases and J by 7 bases. Germline loops: CDR1 SGHTA, CDR2 FQGNSA. This CDR3 has 14 residues. The CDR3 protein is CASSPDRGKNEQFF. For the CDR3, the DNA is TGTGCCAGCAGCCCGGACAGGGGGAAGAATGAGCAGTTCTTC.

This clone has just a few counts. The rearrangement links TRBV9 to TRBJ1-1, with 12 nucleotides matching TRBD1. J gave up 5 bases and V 6 bases, and 17 bases lay outside the gene matches. The CDR3 runs 18 residues. The germline V gene encodes CDR1 SGDLS and CDR2 YYNGEE. For the CDR3, the DNA is TGTGCCAGCACCACGCTACCGGGACAGGGGGCGTTAAGTACTGAAGCTTTCTTT. Translating gives CASTTLPGQGALSTEAFF.

This chain uses TRBV18 with TRBJ1-1; D perhaps matches TRBD1 (5 bases). The germline gives CDR1 KGHSH, CDR2 LQKENI. The V end was cut by 0 bases, the J end by 5 bases, with 10 bases between. The CDR3 length is 14 residues. The CDR3, as DNA: TGTGCCAGCTCACCACCGCCGGGGGGAACTGAAGCTTTCTTT. Residues: CASSPPPGGTEAFF.

The rearrangement joins TRBV7-9 to TRBJ1-3, with a possible D match to TRBD1 (5 bases). The ends were cut back, 2 bases at V and 4 bases at J, with 18 bases in the middle. CDR3 size: 17 residues. Per germline, CDR1 SEHNR and CDR2 FQNEAQ (reference sequence). The CDR3 spells CASSLMGTDQAGNTIYF. Here the CDR3 DNA reads TGTGCCAGCAGCTTAATGGGGACTGACCAGGCCGGAAACACCATATATTTT. The complete variable domain, with remaining parts taken from reference TRBV7-9 and TRBJ1-3, reads DTGVSQNPRHKITKRGQNVTFRCDPISEHNRLYWYRQTLGQGPEFLTYFQNEAQLEKSRLLSDRFSAERPKGSFSTLEIQRTEQGDSAMYLCASSLMGTDQAGNTIYFGEGSWLTVV.

The rearrangement uses TRBV3-1 (or the pseudogene TRBV3-2) and TRBJ1-2, with D uncertain. Germline lookup yields CDR1 LGHDT and CDR2 YNNKEL (reference sequence). This CDR3 region has 14 residues. The V gene lost 3 bases and the J gene lost 8 bases, with 16 bases spanning the gap. CDR3 amino acids: CASSHASGSGGYTF. Here the CDR3 DNA reads TGTGCCAGCAGCCATGCATCGGGGTCTGGCGGCTACACCTTC.

This clone turned up a few times. The V call is TRBV2, the J call TRBJ1-5; D remains ambiguous. The CDR3 contains 13 residues. Trimming removed 11 bases from V and 5 bases from J, with 16 bases in between. The germline CDR1 and CDR2 sequences are SNHLY and FYNNEI. CDR3 nucleotide sequence: TGTGCCTCAAAGAGGGAGGCCTATCAGCCCCAGCATTTT. Translating it yields CASKREAYQPQHF.

The count of this clone is one. This chain connects TRBV19 to TRBJ1-4; D remains unclear. From germline, CDR1 is LNHDA and CDR2 SQIVND (reference sequence). The V end was cut by 4 bases, the J end by 0 bases, with 9 bases between. This CDR3 contains 15 residues. CDR3 region: CASSKDGATNEKLFF. The CDR3 DNA follows: TGTGCCAGTAGTAAAGACGGAGCAACTAATGAAAAACTGTTTTTT.

This chain connects TRBV19 to TRBJ1-5; no definite D call. The germline gives CDR1 LNHDA, CDR2 SQIVND (reference sequence). Trimming cost V 3 bases and J 0 bases, with 12 bases left between them. The CDR3 contains 16 residues. The CDR3 is CASSIRVLDSNQPQHF. The CDR3, as DNA: TGTGCCAGTAGTATCCGGGTCCTTGATAGCAATCAGCCCCAGCATTTT.

The chain links TRBV7-9 to TRBJ1-5; D possibly corresponds to TRBD1 (5 bases). The germline V and J ends were trimmed by 5 bases and 10 bases, with 12 bases remaining between them. Germline V gene data show CDR1 as SEHNR and CDR2 as FQNEAQ (reference sequence). The CDR3 length is 12 residues. The CDR3 sequence: CASSPGGTPQHF. The CDR3 bases are TGTGCCAGCAGCCCGGGCGGGACTCCCCAGCATTTT.

This clone came up once. V gene TRBV4-2 combines with J gene TRBJ1-1; D might be TRBD1 (5 bases). The V end lost 0 bases, the J end lost 1 base, and 6 bases lay between the germline ends. This CDR3 comprises 14 residues. From germline, CDR1 is LGHNA and CDR2 YNFKEQ. This CDR3 is CASSQDQGNTEAFF. The CDR3 DNA follows: TGTGCCAGCAGCCAAGATCAGGGGAACACTGAAGCTTTCTTT.

This rearrangement joins TRBV11-2 to TRBJ2-1; D gene uncertain. Germline V gene sequence: CDR1 SGHAT, CDR2 FQNNGV. The CDR3 is 16 residues long. V was shortened by 2 bases and J by 2 bases, with 13 bases between the two germline ends. This CDR3 is CASSLRYTETYNEQFF. CDR3 bases: TGTGCCAGCAGCTTAAGGTATACGGAGACCTACAATGAGCAGTTCTTC.

This clone has a handful of counts. The genes are TRBV7-2 and TRBJ2-3, with 10 bases identical to TRBD2. The trim removed 3 bases at V and 2 bases at J, leaving 5 bases unmatched. CDR1 SGHTA and CDR2 FQGNSA come from the germline V gene. The CDR3 runs to 16 residues. CDR3 residues: CASSFLAGGATDTQYF. The CDR3, as DNA: TGTGCCAGCAGCTTCTTAGCGGGGGGAGCCACAGATACGCAGTATTTT.

This chain links TRBV2 with TRBJ2-7; TRBD1 aligns across 9 bases. With V trimmed by 11 bases and J by 2 bases, 10 bases remained unmatched. Germline CDR1 is SNHLY and CDR2 is FYNNEI. The CDR3 runs to 14 residues. In DNA, the CDR3 is TGTGCCGCAGTGTTAACAGGGGGCACCTACGAGCAGTACTTC. Translation gives CAAVLTGGTYEQYF.

The chain uses TRBV16 and TRBJ2-1, with D tentatively TRBD1 (6 bases). Germline V gives CDR1 KGHSY, CDR2 FQNENV. V was shortened by 4 bases and J by 4 bases, with 8 bases between the two germline ends. The length of the CDR3 is 13 residues. Written as DNA, the CDR3 is TGTGCCAGCAGCCGAACAGGGTACAATGAGCAGTTCTTC. Translation: CASSRTGYNEQFF.

The chain is built from TRBV5-1 and TRBJ2-5, with 10 bases identical to TRBD2. The CDR3 is made up of 18 amino acids. Germline lookup yields CDR1 SGHRS and CDR2 YFSETQ. V gave up 4 bases and J gave up 2 bases; unmatched junction bases: 14. For the CDR3, the DNA is TGCGCCAGCAGCGCGGGACTAGCGCCCAGATTGTTTCAAGAGACCCAGTACTTC. Encoded protein: CASSAGLAPRLFQETQYF. The whole variable domain, remainder taken from reference TRBV5-1 and TRBJ2-5, is KAGVTQTPRYLIKTRGQQVTLSCSPISGHRSVSWYQQTPGQGLQFLFEYFSETQRNKGNFPGRFSGRQFSNSRSEMNVSTLELGDSALYLCASSAGLAPRLFQETQYFGPGTRLLVL.

This chain links TRBV10-3 with TRBJ1-1; 7 bases map to TRBD1. This CDR3 region has 15 residues. The germline V gene encodes CDR1 ENHRY and CDR2 SYGVKD. J gave up 1 base and V 6 bases, and 8 bases lay outside the gene matches. The CDR3 reads CAISGGGAGNTEAFF. The DNA for the CDR3 is TGTGCCATCAGCGGAGGGGGCGCAGGGAACACTGAAGCTTTCTTT.

Concerning this clone: At the DNA level, this CDR3 is encoded by other sequences in the same sample as well. This rearrangement joins TRBV7-9 to TRBJ1-1; the D is unclear. V shed 5 bases and J shed 0 bases, with 4 bases lying between them. From germline, CDR1 is SEHNR and CDR2 FQNEAQ (reference sequence). This CDR3 comprises 12 residues. The CDR3 coding sequence is TGTGCCAGCAGCCCAGTGAACACTGAAGCTTTCTTT. It yields the protein CASSPVNTEAFF.

The chain is built from TRBV3-1 (or the pseudogene TRBV3-2) and TRBJ1-3; D is perhaps TRBD1 (5 bases). V was cut by 3 bases and J by 5 bases, with 11 bases left in between. The CDR3 is 14 amino acids. The germline V gene encodes CDR1 LGHDT and CDR2 YNNKEL (reference sequence). CDR3 sequence: CASSQAPGRNTIYF. The CDR3 DNA reads as TGTGCCAGCAGCCAGGCGCCAGGGAGAAACACCATATATTTT.

The J gene is TRBJ2-7, the V gene TRBV7-8; weak D call: TRBD2 (6 bases). From germline, CDR1 is SGHVS and CDR2 FQNEAQ. V was clipped by 2 bases and J by 5 bases, with 10 bases between them. This CDR3 has 13 amino acids. The CDR3 DNA reads TGTGCCAGCAGCTTATTGGGAGGCCACGAGCAGTACTTC. Translation: CASSLLGGHEQYF.

The CDR3 region is CASTGGRPGANVLTF. Here the CDR3 DNA reads TGTGCCAGTACAGGGGGGCGGCCCGGGGCCAACGTCCTGACTTTC. The V gene is TRBV19, the J gene TRBJ2-6, with TRBD1 as a possible D gene (7 bases). Trimming left V 7 bases short and J 4 bases short, with 14 bases between. The germline CDR1 and CDR2 sequences are LNHDA and SQIVND (reference sequence). The CDR3 loop spans 15 amino acids.

This chain joins TRBV7-2 and TRBJ2-5, with 8 positions matching TRBD1. The CDR3 has 14 amino acids. With V trimmed by 5 bases and J by 4 bases, 6 bases remained unmatched. CDR1 is SGHTA, CDR2 FQGNSA, per germline. The CDR3 sequence: CASSTTGGRETQYF. DNA for the CDR3: TGTGCCAGCAGCACAACAGGGGGTCGAGAGACCCAGTACTTC.

This chain links TRBV7-2 with TRBJ2-2; no clear D gene. The germline V and J ends were trimmed by 1 base and 1 base, with 10 bases remaining between them. CDR1 and CDR2 (germline): SGHTA, FQGNSA. This CDR3 region has 16 residues. CDR3 sequence (DNA): TGTGCCAGCAGCTTAGGGTTACAGAGGAACACCGGGGAGCTGTTTTTT. Its translation is CASSLGLQRNTGELFF.

The V gene is TRBV6-2 or TRBV6-3, the J gene TRBJ2-2; 10 bases line up with TRBD2. Per the germline V gene, CDR1 is MNHEY and CDR2 is SVGEGT. The CDR3 is 15 amino acids. V gave up 5 bases and J gave up 7 bases; unmatched junction bases: 7. CDR3 amino acids: CASSSLAGEIGELFF. In DNA form, the CDR3 reads TGTGCCAGCAGTAGTCTAGCGGGGGAGATCGGGGAGCTGTTTTTT.

The chain uses TRBV19 and TRBJ2-7, with 8 bases fitting TRBD1. This CDR3 has 13 residues. After removal of 6 bases from V and 3 bases from J, the junction contained 4 bases not matched to a gene. The V gene's germline CDR1 is LNHDA and CDR2 SQIVND (reference sequence). The DNA of the CDR3 is TGTGCCAGTAGCCAGGGGGCCCTCTACGAGCAGTACTTC. Residues: CASSQGALYEQYF.

The DNA of the CDR3 is TGTGCCAGCAGCCAAGCACTCAGGGGCGATGAGCAGTTCTTC. It translates to CASSQALRGDEQFF. The V gene is TRBV3-1 (or the pseudogene TRBV3-2), the J gene TRBJ2-1; TRBD1 is a possible D gene (6 bases). CDR1 is LGHDT and CDR2 is YNNKEL in the germline V gene (reference sequence). There are 14 residues in the CDR3. The V and J ends lost 1 base and 8 bases respectively, with 12 bases between them.

The CDR3 reads CASSYYLGDSSYGYTF. The CDR3 nucleotides are TGTGCCAGCAGTTACTACCTAGGGGATTCTTCTTATGGCTACACCTTC. The chain employs TRBV6-5 and TRBJ1-2; a possible D gene is TRBD1 (5 bases). The germline V and J ends were trimmed by 1 base and 5 bases, with 17 bases remaining between them. This CDR3 region has 16 residues. From germline, CDR1 is MNHEY and CDR2 SVGAGI.

The V call is TRBV5-1, the J call TRBJ2-1; 7 nucleotides match TRBD1. J gave up 6 bases and V 4 bases, and 10 bases lay outside the gene matches. Germline loops: CDR1 SGHRS, CDR2 YFSETQ. The length of the CDR3 is 15 residues. In DNA form, the CDR3 reads TGCGCCAGCAGCCCCTGGGACAGTAGTTCCAATGAGCAGTTCTTC. It codes for CASSPWDSSSNEQFF.

The gene calls are TRBV5-1 and TRBJ1-1; 7 bases match TRBD1. V shed 4 bases and J 10 bases; nucleotides not matched to a gene: 16. CDR1 is SGHRS and CDR2 is YFSETQ in the germline V gene. The CDR3 runs 15 residues. CDR3 amino acids: CASSPLGQWYRGAFF. The CDR3 bases are TGCGCCAGCAGCCCATTGGGACAGTGGTATAGGGGAGCTTTCTTT.